One and the same sample provided the 26 T cell receptor beta chains below, sequenced in a study of cytomegalovirus exposure and HLA in healthy donors (dated by TCRdb to the late 2010s). The library was built by means of the immunoSEQ multiplex PCR assay. TCRdb obtained this table from immuneACCESS and retained in-frame rearrangements with V and J assigned. These tables miss some clones; where compared with another copy, unresolved V genes account for less than half of the shortfall, and the remainder is unexplained. Across this sample there are 40,000 to 55,000 clones, with about 88% seen only once. Of the sample, less than 7% falls within the top ten clones. What was sequenced was PBMCs. Receptor source: a woman between 25 and 40 years old in good health and CMV-seronegative.

This chain uses TRBV5-6 with TRBJ2-5; TRBD2 matches 7 bases. The length of the CDR3 is 17 residues. After removal of 1 base from V and 5 bases from J, the junction contained 14 bases not matched to a gene. CDR1 is SGHDT, CDR2 YYEEEE, per germline. CDR3 bases: TGTGCCAGCAGCTTGTGGTCCCGAGCGGGAATTGGCGAGACCCAGTACTTC. Protein: CASSLWSRAGIGETQYF.

This rearrangement joins TRBV28 to TRBJ2-5; no firm D call. The V end lost 8 bases, the J end lost 1 base, and 17 bases lay between the germline ends. The length of the CDR3 is 15 residues. Germline assignment: CDR1 MDHEN and CDR2 SYDVKM. Written as DNA, the CDR3 is TGTGCCAGCGGATCCTCGGGTATGGGCCAAGAGACCCAGTACTTC. This gives the protein CASGSSGMGQETQYF.

The V call is TRBV10-3, the J call TRBJ1-1, with a tentative D call TRBD1 (5 bases). In germline, CDR1 is ENHRY, CDR2 SYGVKD. V was pared by 3 bases and J by 9 bases, with 11 bases between. CDR3 length: 12 residues. The CDR3 nucleotides are TGTGCCATCAGTGATCCGGACACAAAAGCTTTCTTT. Protein: CAISDPDTKAFF.

CDR3 region: CASSSIILRGHSNQPQHF. Here the CDR3 DNA reads TGTGCCAGCAGTTCGATTATCCTTAGGGGCCATAGCAATCAGCCCCAGCATTTT. The chain recombines TRBV28 with TRBJ1-5; D possibly corresponds to TRBD1 (5 bases). The CDR3 sequence is 18 residues long. CDR1 MDHEN and CDR2 SYDVKM come from the germline V gene. V gave up 4 bases and J gave up 0 bases, with 19 bases separating them.

This chain uses TRBV4-3 with TRBJ1-2; 10 nucleotides align to TRBD1. Trimming at V came to 4 bases and at J to 3 bases, leaving 5 bases not matched to a gene. The CDR3 totals 15 residues. CDR1 and CDR2 (germline): LGHNA, YSLEER. The CDR3 nucleotides are TGCGCCAGCAGCCGTTGGACAGGGGGAGACTATGGCTACACCTTC. This sequence encodes CASSRWTGGDYGYTF.

The chain uses TRBV6-5 and TRBJ2-5; 11 positions agree with TRBD2. Germline CDR1 is MNHEY and CDR2 is SVGAGI. This CDR3 is built from 14 residues. J lost 4 bases, V lost 5 bases, and 3 bases had no gene match. CDR3: CASSPGLAGETQYF. DNA for the CDR3: TGTGCCAGCAGTCCCGGACTAGCGGGAGAGACCCAGTACTTC.

This clone was recorded once. V gene TRBV28 combines with J gene TRBJ2-7, with D perhaps matching TRBD2 (6 bases). Germline V gene data show CDR1 as MDHEN and CDR2 as SYDVKM. The CDR3 length is 13 residues. The V end lost 6 bases, the J end lost 5 bases, and 14 bases lay between the germline ends. Written as DNA, the CDR3 is TGTGCCAGCAGGGTCGCGGGGATCGACGAGCAGTACTTC. Its protein product is CASRVAGIDEQYF.

This clone was detected only once. This CDR3 reads CASSEPEKMRAKNIQYF. CDR3 DNA sequence: TGTGCCAGCAGTGAACCTGAAAAGATGCGCGCCAAAAACATTCAGTACTTC. V and J are TRBV2 and TRBJ2-4, with D uncertain. V was cut by 2 bases and J by 1 base, with 15 bases left in between. CDR1 is SNHLY and CDR2 is FYNNEI in the germline V gene. The CDR3 spans 17 residues.

The rearrangement links TRBV5-4 to TRBJ1-2, with 10 bases fitting TRBD1. Trimming removed 0 bases from V and 9 bases from J; junction bases left unmatched: 5. Germline-derived CDR1 and CDR2 are SGHNT and YYREEE (reference sequence). The CDR3 loop spans 14 amino acids. The CDR3 is CASSLGDRGPRYTF. CDR3 in DNA: TGTGCCAGCAGCTTGGGGGACAGGGGTCCCCGCTACACCTTC.

The chain joins TRBV6-6 to TRBJ2-7; possible D gene TRBD2, 5 bases. Germline V lookup: CDR1 MNHNY, CDR2 SVGAGI (reference sequence). This CDR3 has 15 amino acids. The ends were cut back, 4 bases at V and 3 bases at J, with 16 bases in the middle. The CDR3 DNA reads as TGTGCCAGCAGTTGGCCCCAAGGACTTCTCTACGAGCAGTACTTC. Protein product: CASSWPQGLLYEQYF.

This sequence joins TRBV5-1 and TRBJ1-1; 8 bases match TRBD1. CDR1 SGHRS and CDR2 YFSETQ come from the germline V gene. This CDR3 is built from 17 residues. V was pared by 3 bases and J by 4 bases, with 14 bases of the junction left unmatched. As DNA, the CDR3 is TGCGCCAGCAGCTCCCCTACGCCCCTCGGACAGGGCACTGAAGCTTTCTTT. Its protein product is CASSSPTPLGQGTEAFF.

The J gene is TRBJ2-7, the V gene TRBV7-6, with D perhaps TRBD2 (5 bases). Trimming left V 4 bases short and J 0 bases short, with 7 bases between. This CDR3 is built from 13 residues. Germline CDR1 SGHVS, CDR2 FNYEAQ. For the CDR3, the DNA is TGTGCCAGCAGCTCCCTAGCCTCCTACGAGCAGTACTTC. This translates into CASSSLASYEQYF.

The chain links TRBV5-1 to TRBJ2-1; 8 nucleotides align to TRBD2. Germline V lookup: CDR1 SGHRS, CDR2 YFSETQ. The V gene end was trimmed by 7 bases and the J gene end by 6 bases; junction bases not matched to a gene: 15. The CDR3 sequence is 16 residues long. Here the CDR3 DNA reads TGCGCCAGCTTCCTAGAACCGGGACTAGTCAGCAATGAGCAGTTCTTC. This codes for CASFLEPGLVSNEQFF.

The chain is built from TRBV7-3 and TRBJ2-7; 11 bases align to TRBD1. After removal of 5 bases from V and 2 bases from J, the junction contained 5 bases not matched to a gene. This CDR3 contains 15 residues. Germline assignment: CDR1 SGHTA and CDR2 FQGTGA. CDR3 sequence reads: CASSPGQGATYEQYF. The CDR3 DNA sequence: TGTGCCAGCAGCCCCGGACAGGGGGCTACCTACGAGCAGTACTTC.

The rearrangement joins TRBV30 to TRBJ2-7; TRBD1 aligns across 7 bases. CDR3 size: 14 residues. V shed 2 bases, J shed 3 bases, and the junction held 7 bases outside the gene matches. Germline V gene sequence: CDR1 GTSNPN, CDR2 SVGIG (reference sequence). CDR3 DNA sequence: TGTGCCTGGAGTACCAATCAGGGGGTCTACGAGCAGTACTTC. The encoded protein is CAWSTNQGVYEQYF.

This clone was seen only once. The chain employs TRBV28 and TRBJ1-5; D gene uncertain. The germline V gene has CDR1 MDHEN and CDR2 SYDVKM. The CDR3 sequence is 14 residues long. V was pared by 7 bases and J by 2 bases, with 12 bases between. CDR3 region: CASNMGVGNQPQHF. In nucleotides, the CDR3 is TGTGCCAGCAACATGGGAGTTGGCAATCAGCCCCAGCATTTT. The whole variable domain, filled in from reference TRBV28 and TRBJ1-5, reads DVKVTQSSRYLVKRTGEKVFLECVQDMDHENMFWYRQDPGLGLRLIYFSYDVKMKEKGDIPEGYSVSREKKERFSLILESASTNQTSMYLCASNMGVGNQPQHFGDGTRLSIL.

This sequence joins TRBV6-5 and TRBJ2-1; perhaps TRBD2 as D (5 bases). The CDR3 has 11 residues. Trimming pared 5 bases from V and 9 bases from J, leaving 8 bases between. Germline CDR1 is MNHEY and CDR2 is SVGAGI. CDR3 bases: TGTGCCAGCAGTGGCGGGCGTGAGCAGTTCTTC. Amino acids: CASSGGREQFF.

This clone was counted a single time. This chain connects TRBV5-1 to TRBJ2-7; TRBD1 agrees at 7 bases. Trimming removed 6 bases from V and 3 bases from J; junction bases left unmatched: 9. CDR3 length: 14 amino acids. Germline CDR1 reads SGHRS; CDR2 reads YFSETQ. This chain's CDR3 is CASTLDRTDYEQYF. The DNA of the CDR3 is TGCGCCAGCACTCTGGACAGGACGGACTACGAGCAGTACTTC.

The count of this clone is one. This chain links TRBV9 with TRBJ2-1; TRBD2 matches 13 bases. V was pared by 0 bases and J by 0 bases, with 6 bases of the junction left unmatched. The CDR3 totals 19 residues. The germline V gene encodes CDR1 SGDLS and CDR2 YYNGEE. The CDR3 protein is CASSVEGTSGIYSYNEQFF. CDR3 in DNA: TGTGCCAGCAGCGTAGAGGGGACTAGCGGGATTTACTCCTACAATGAGCAGTTCTTC.

This chain uses TRBV5-1 with TRBJ2-3; 7 nucleotides align to TRBD2. The V gene end was trimmed by 0 bases and the J gene end by 5 bases; junction bases not matched to a gene: 15. The CDR3 consists of 18 residues. Germline V gives CDR1 SGHRS, CDR2 YFSETQ. The CDR3 nucleotides are TGCGCCAGCAGCTTGGTGTCGCTAGCGGCCATCCTTGGAGATACGCAGTATTTT. Amino acids: CASSLVSLAAILGDTQYF. Together with reference TRBV5-1 and TRBJ2-3, the CDR3 gives the full variable domain: KAGVTQTPRYLIKTRGQQVTLSCSPISGHRSVSWYQQTPGQGLQFLFEYFSETQRNKGNFPGRFSGRQFSNSRSEMNVSTLELGDSALYLCASSLVSLAAILGDTQYFGPGTRLTVL.

The J gene is TRBJ2-3, the V gene TRBV9; no clear D. CDR3 length: 13 amino acids. With 3 bases removed from V and 3 bases from J, the gap between germline ends came to 8 bases. Germline CDR1 SGDLS, CDR2 YYNGEE. This CDR3 reads CASSAEDTDTQYF. For the CDR3, the DNA is TGTGCCAGCAGCGCCGAGGATACAGATACGCAGTATTTT.

The chain combines TRBV19 with TRBJ1-5; 7 nucleotides match TRBD1. CDR1 and CDR2 (germline): LNHDA, SQIVND (reference sequence). There are 14 residues in the CDR3. Trimming at V came to 9 bases and at J to 0 bases, leaving 5 bases not matched to a gene. The CDR3 region is CASMGQTSNQPQHF. As DNA, the CDR3 is TGTGCCAGCATGGGACAGACTAGCAATCAGCCCCAGCATTTT.

This clone was observed a single time. CDR3 region: CASSFRVKGLYGYTF. The CDR3, as DNA: TGTGCCAGCAGCTTTCGGGTTAAGGGGTTATATGGCTACACCTTC. This sequence joins TRBV13 and TRBJ1-2; a possible D gene is TRBD1 (5 bases). The ends were cut back, 3 bases at V and 5 bases at J, with 16 bases in the middle. Germline V CDR1 and CDR2: PRHDT, FYEKMQ (reference sequence). CDR3 length: 15 amino acids.

V gene TRBV5-1 combines with J gene TRBJ2-7, with TRBD2 identical over 8 bases. V dropped 0 bases and J dropped 0; count of bases not matched to a gene: 5. Germline lookup yields CDR1 SGHRS and CDR2 YFSETQ. CDR3 size: 16 residues. The CDR3 here is CASSLDGRGPSYEQYF. CDR3 sequence (DNA): TGCGCCAGCAGCTTGGACGGGAGGGGACCCTCCTACGAGCAGTACTTC.

This chain joins TRBV5-8 and TRBJ2-4; possibly TRBD2 for D (5 bases). Germline CDR1 and CDR2: SGHTS and YDEGEE. Trimming shortened V by 1 base and J by 0 bases, and 8 bases separated the two germline ends. The CDR3 loop spans 15 amino acids. CDR3 sequence reads: CASSLREIAKNIQYF. The CDR3 coding sequence is TGTGCCAGCAGCTTGCGGGAAATAGCCAAAAACATTCAGTACTTC.

V gene TRBV6-1 combines with J gene TRBJ2-6; D not certain. Germline values: CDR1 MNHNS, CDR2 SASEGT. This CDR3 is 15 amino acids long. The V and J ends lost 0 bases and 1 base respectively, with 4 bases between them. The CDR3 DNA reads TGTGCCAGCAGTGAAGCGCGATCTGGGGCCAACGTCCTGACTTTC. This translates into CASSEARSGANVLTF.